This T cell receptor (beta chain) was identified in a study of blood T cell repertoires in COVID-19. Study-level background: The United States, Italy and Spain provided the acute and convalescent COVID-19 samples. Sample material is recorded as cDNA or gDNA derived from T cells, B-cell-depleted T cells, or PBMCs.

Two negative PCRs, clearance, or symptom resolution had been documented for recovered Cohort 3 donors. Measured with immunoSEQ multiplex PCR; TCRdb has only the in-frame clones, and not every one. The sample yields some 430,000 clones, 80% to 95% seen once. CDR1 SGHNT and CDR2 YYREEE come from the germline V gene (reference sequence). J lost 3 bases, V lost 0 bases, and 0 bases had no gene match. The CDR3 runs 15 residues. V is TRBV5-4 and J is TRBJ2-7; TRBD2 aligns across 13 bases. This sequence originates from a man younger than 30 who had recovered from COVID-19. Sequences were obtained from PBMCs or T cells enriched from blood (not recorded which). CDR3 residues: CASSLGTSGSYEQYF. The DNA for the CDR3 is TGTGCCAGCAGCTTGGGGACTAGCGGGAGCTACGAGCAGTACTTC.